The rows below give T cell receptor beta chains drawn from one sample of a study of cytotoxic CD8 clonotypes in ibrutinib-treated CLL. The table came from immunoSEQ multiplex PCR; TCRdb's copy has only in-frame clones and leaves some out. In the table there are 150,000 or so clones, 88% of which are singletons. The sample in question was PBMCs, obtained at disease progression, from a patient treated with ibrutinib. The receptors originated from a human donor with chronic lymphocytic leukemia. CDR3s include the opening cysteine and the closing phenylalanine or tryptophan. A D gene is named only where the DNA matches it firmly. Expanded clones get a size class; other rows say once, few or many, or leave the size out.

j_call | v_call | d_call | clone_size | cdr3_aa | cdr3_nt
TRBJ2-2 | TRBV14 | - | - | CASSQEFQGAHGELFF | TGTGCCAGCAGCCAAGAGTTTCAGGGCGCCCACGGGGAGCTGTTTTTT
TRBJ1-5 | TRBV27 | - | - | CASSFGGTVGNQPQHF | TGTGCCAGCAGTTTCGGGGGGACGGTGGGCAATCAGCCCCAGCATTTT
TRBJ1-2 | TRBV6-5 | TRBD1 | once | CASRTSGQTHGYTF | TGTGCCAGCAGGACATCGGGACAGACTCACGGCTACACCTTC
TRBJ1-1 | TRBV18 | - | - | CASSPGRPVTEAFF | TGTGCCAGCTCACCAGGGAGGCCTGTTACCGAAGCTTTCTTT
TRBJ2-1 | TRBV11-3 | - | - | CASSPRGVSPRGEFF | TGTGCCAGCAGCCCACGTGGCGTCTCCCCCCGCGGTGAGTTCTTC
TRBJ2-4 | TRBV6-4 | - | - | CASSEFPGPGNIQYF | TGTGCCAGCAGTGAATTTCCCGGACCGGGGAACATTCAGTACTTC
TRBJ1-1 | TRBV6-6 | TRBD1 | once | CASSPNARQGQTEAFF | TGTGCCAGCAGCCCCAACGCCCGACAGGGGCAAACTGAAGCTTTCTTT
TRBJ1-1 | TRBV7-9 | - | - | CASSYALTVSPEAFF | TGTGCCAGCAGCTACGCCCTGACAGTTTCCCCTGAAGCTTTCTTT
TRBJ2-7 | TRBV7-9 | TRBD2 | - | CASSWGGLPYEQYF | TGTGCCAGCAGCTGGGGGGGTCTCCCTTACGAGCAGTACTTC
TRBJ1-2 | TRBV28 | - | - | CASSSRTVSF | TGTGCCAGCAGTAGTAGGACAGTCAGCTTC
TRBJ2-3 | TRBV29-1 | TRBD1 | - | CGFQWGQISTDTQYF | TGCGGCTTTCAGTGGGGACAGATTAGCACAGATACGCAGTATTTT
TRBJ2-2 | TRBV6-1 | TRBD2 | - | CASSENLLAGAGELFF | TGTGCCAGCAGTGAAAACCTGCTAGCGGGAGCCGGGGAGCTGTTTTTT
TRBJ2-7 | TRBV14 | - | - | CASSQRLGSTSYEQYF | TGTGCCAGCAGCCAAAGGCTTGGCAGTACTTCCTACGAGCAGTACTTC
TRBJ2-1 | TRBV14 | - | - | CASSQDPRTKQFF | TGTGCCAGCAGCCAAGATCCGAGAACGAAGCAGTTCTTC
TRBJ1-4 | TRBV25-1 | - | - | CASSGAQGATNEKLFF | TGTGCCAGCAGTGGAGCCCAGGGCGCAACTAATGAAAAACTGTTTTTT
TRBJ2-1 | TRBV11-2 | TRBD1 | once | CASSLELGTGYNEQFF | TGTGCCAGCAGCTTAGAGCTCGGGACAGGGTACAATGAGCAGTTCTTC
TRBJ1-4 | TRBV9 | - | - | CASSSRANRVEEKLFF | TGTGCCAGCAGCTCCCGAGCGAACAGGGTTGAGGAAAAACTGTTTTTT
TRBJ2-3 | TRBV10-2 | - | - | CASSRGEFYTITDTQYF | TGCGCCAGCAGTAGGGGGGAGTTTTATACGATCACAGATACGCAGTATTTT
TRBJ2-2 | TRBV10-2 | TRBD2 | - | CASSSRTGTSVTGELFF | TGCGCCAGCAGCTCCAGAACCGGGACTAGCGTCACCGGGGAGCTGTTTTTT
TRBJ2-5 | TRBV5-1 | - | - | CASKEGAETQYF | TGCGCCAGCAAGGAGGGCGCGGAGACCCAGTACTTC
TRBJ2-1 | TRBV7-2 | TRBD1 | - | CASSLVSQGVFLSYNEQFF | TGTGCCAGCAGCTTAGTTTCACAGGGGGTATTCCTCTCCTACAATGAGCAGTTCTTC
TRBJ1-1 | TRBV4-1 | - | - | CASSPGGVRFDTEAFF | TGCGCCAGCAGCCCCGGGGGGGTGCGGTTCGACACTGAAGCTTTCTTT
TRBJ2-6 | TRBV7-2 | - | once | CASSSRSGANVLTF | TGTGCCAGCAGCTCACGGTCTGGGGCCAACGTCCTGACTTTC
TRBJ1-2 | TRBV9 | - | - | CASSGRGENYGYTF | TGTGCCAGCAGCGGCAGGGGCGAGAACTATGGCTACACCTTC
TRBJ1-3 | TRBV10-3 | - | - | CAIREGVGNTIYF | TGTGCCATCAGAGAGGGCGTTGGAAACACCATATATTTT
TRBJ2-3 | TRBV4-2 | TRBD2 | - | CASNPLGLAGTDTQYF | TGTGCCAGCAACCCTTTGGGACTAGCGGGCACAGATACGCAGTATTTT
TRBJ2-5 | TRBV28 | TRBD2 | - | CASRPAGDVQETQYF | TGTGCCAGCAGACCAGCGGGAGACGTTCAAGAGACCCAGTACTTC
TRBJ1-1 | TRBV30 | - | - | CASGRPNTEAFF | TGTGCCTCGGGACGGCCGAACACTGAAGCTTTCTTT
TRBJ2-7 | TRBV18 | TRBD2 | - | CASSPLAGEGLSYEQYF | TGTGCCAGCTCACCACTAGCGGGGGAGGGCCTTTCCTACGAGCAGTACTTC
TRBJ2-7 | TRBV5-8 | - | once | CASSLGFGANGAYEQYF | TGTGCCAGCAGCTTGGGATTTGGGGCGAACGGAGCCTACGAGCAGTACTTC
TRBJ1-2 | TRBV5-1 | TRBD1 | - | CASSPDRGPFLGYTF | TGCGCCAGCAGCCCGGACAGGGGGCCGTTTCTAGGCTACACCTTC
TRBJ2-5 | TRBV19 | TRBD1 | - | CASSQGTGTEKETQYF | TGTGCCAGTAGTCAGGGAACCGGGACAGAGAAAGAGACCCAGTACTTC
TRBJ2-1 | TRBV11-1 | - | - | CASSLVRGSGNEQFF | TGTGCCAGCAGCTTAGTTAGGGGATCGGGCAATGAGCAGTTCTTC
TRBJ2-1 | TRBV29-1 | TRBD2 | - | CSSVSGRYYNEQFF | TGCAGCTCGGTCAGCGGGAGGTATTACAATGAGCAGTTCTTC
TRBJ2-1 | TRBV9 | - | - | CASSVGLPKYGAGRQPWSYNEQFF | TGTGCCAGCAGCGTAGGATTACCTAAGTACGGGGCGGGAAGACAACCCTGGTCCTACAATGAGCAGTTCTTC
TRBJ2-2 | TRBV30 | - | - | CASDRINTGELFF | TGTGCCTCGGACAGAATAAACACCGGGGAGCTGTTTTTT
TRBJ2-5 | TRBV6-1 | - | once | CASSVLQGGGFEETQYF | TGTGCCAGCAGTGTACTACAAGGGGGGGGCTTTGAGGAGACCCAGTACTTC
TRBJ2-7 | TRBV7-3 | TRBD1 | - | CASSPGTGGFYEQYF | TGTGCCAGCAGCCCCGGGACAGGGGGTTTCTACGAGCAGTACTTC
TRBJ2-2 | TRBV6-5 | TRBD1 | - | CASSLQGRSTGELFF | TGTGCCAGCAGTCTACAGGGGAGAAGCACCGGGGAGCTGTTTTTT
TRBJ2-1 | TRBV5-6 | TRBD2 | - | CASSLVSSGLAVDYNEQFF | TGTGCCAGCAGCTTGGTATCGTCGGGACTAGCGGTCGATTACAATGAGCAGTTCTTC
TRBJ1-3 | TRBV7-6 | - | - | CASSLVGANSPGNTIYF | TGTGCCAGCAGCTTAGTGGGGGCCAACTCTCCTGGAAACACCATATATTTT
TRBJ2-3 | TRBV28 | TRBD2 | - | CASTASGRESTDTQYF | TGTGCCAGCACGGCTAGCGGGAGGGAGAGCACAGATACGCAGTATTTT
TRBJ2-1 | TRBV30 | TRBD1 | - | CAWSGRGTGRNEQFF | TGTGCCTGGAGTGGCCGCGGGACAGGGCGGAATGAGCAGTTCTTC
TRBJ1-2 | TRBV19 | - | few | CASTSGRANGYTF | TGTGCCAGTACCTCGGGTAGGGCCAATGGCTACACCTTC
TRBJ2-5 | TRBV7-2 | TRBD2 | - | CASSLGTSGLPETQYF | TGTGCCAGCAGCTTAGGGACTAGCGGGCTTCCGGAGACCCAGTACTTC